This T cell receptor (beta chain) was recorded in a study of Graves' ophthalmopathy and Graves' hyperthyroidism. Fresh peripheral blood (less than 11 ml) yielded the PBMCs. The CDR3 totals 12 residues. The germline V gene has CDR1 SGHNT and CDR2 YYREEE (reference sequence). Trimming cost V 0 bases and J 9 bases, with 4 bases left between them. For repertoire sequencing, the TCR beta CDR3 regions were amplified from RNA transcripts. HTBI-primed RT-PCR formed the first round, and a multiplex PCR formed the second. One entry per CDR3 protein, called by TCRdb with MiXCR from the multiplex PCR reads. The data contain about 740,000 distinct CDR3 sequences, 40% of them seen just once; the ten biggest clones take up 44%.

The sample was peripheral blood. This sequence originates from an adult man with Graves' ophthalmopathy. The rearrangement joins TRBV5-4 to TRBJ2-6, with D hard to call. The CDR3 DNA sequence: TGTGCCAGCAGCTTGGGGCACAACGTCCTGACTTTC. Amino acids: CASSLGHNVLTF.